These T cell receptor beta chains were read from a single sample in a study of cytomegalovirus exposure and HLA in healthy donors. TCRdb's copy holds only in-frame clones and misses some; the assay was immunoSEQ multiplex PCR. The table lists around 39,000 clones. Material for sequencing was PBMCs. These TCRs come from a male donor in good health and CMV-seronegative. Both conserved end residues are part of each CDR3. The order of the fields is CDR3 protein, V gene, J gene, D gene. The D gene is left open where the match is weak.

CASSLPVSGGHEQFF	TRBV7-2	TRBJ2-1	TRBD2
CASTTLAGVNSEQYF	TRBV6-5	TRBJ2-7	TRBD2
CASSPSGLRYQETQYF	TRBV5-4	TRBJ2-5	NA
CAISGTAGGYGYTF	TRBV10-3	TRBJ1-2	NA
CASSTDRLPETQYF	TRBV19	TRBJ2-5	NA
CASGNRAYEQYF	TRBV5-1	TRBJ2-7	NA
CASSVELAGGGETQYF	TRBV9	TRBJ2-5	TRBD2
CASSVFRGTEAFF	TRBV27	TRBJ1-1	NA
CASSERTGDTEAFF	TRBV6-1	TRBJ1-1	TRBD1
CASSSEGLLRTEAFF	TRBV4-1	TRBJ1-1	NA
CASSQGSSNQPQHF	TRBV6-4	TRBJ1-5	NA
CATSRDGLNEQFF	TRBV15	TRBJ2-1	NA
CASSLTASYEQYF	TRBV27	TRBJ2-7	NA
CASSGGYNEQFF	TRBV2	TRBJ2-1	TRBD2
CASSPGSNYGYTF	TRBV18	TRBJ1-2	NA
CASSRQGPDTQYF	TRBV5-4	TRBJ2-3	TRBD1
CASSLAGGTDTQYF	TRBV27	TRBJ2-3	TRBD2
CASSPRGDTDTQYF	TRBV6-1	TRBJ2-3	TRBD2
CASSGQESSYEQYF	TRBV2	TRBJ2-7	TRBD1
CASSLTDRVNNQPQHF	TRBV7-8	TRBJ1-5	TRBD1
CASSLKGWGGRGDEQYF	TRBV5-6	TRBJ2-7	TRBD2
CASSWGTGGNSPLHF	TRBV5-6	TRBJ1-6	TRBD1
CASSYSQRGGPNEQFF	TRBV6-6	TRBJ2-1	TRBD2
CAWSAGIPPQHF	TRBV30	TRBJ1-5	NA
CASSPRTGLSYEQYF	TRBV18	TRBJ2-7	NA
CASRSGTGTRTQYF	TRBV6-5	TRBJ2-5	TRBD1
CASSLRQASGTEAFF	TRBV13	TRBJ1-1	NA
CASSIWTGHTDTQYF	TRBV19	TRBJ2-3	TRBD1
CASSLDYQGSGNTIYF	TRBV5-1	TRBJ1-3	NA
CASSLNIRVTTEAFF	TRBV5-4	TRBJ1-1	NA
CASSPRPRGNQPQHF	TRBV6-5	TRBJ1-5	NA
CASKVREGLNSPLHF	TRBV2	TRBJ1-6	NA
CASRTGVSYNSPLHF	TRBV19	TRBJ1-6	TRBD1
CASSASTLNTEAFF	TRBV19	TRBJ1-1	NA
CASSLGTGNSPLHF	TRBV28	TRBJ1-6	TRBD1
CASSQPGQGRETQYF	TRBV6-1	TRBJ2-5	TRBD1
CASSLIMIAGPGNEQFF	TRBV5-4	TRBJ2-1	TRBD2
CASSMFGMVHEQYF	TRBV19	TRBJ2-7	NA
CASSLVGTGKNQPQHF	TRBV7-8	TRBJ1-5	TRBD1
CASSFNGYGYTF	TRBV7-2	TRBJ1-2	NA
CASSLYASQSGNTIYF	TRBV5-1	TRBJ1-3	NA
CASSLGQGKSPLHF	TRBV5-1	TRBJ1-6	TRBD1
CASSFDLNTEAFF	TRBV5-8	TRBJ1-1	NA
CASSHLWGASPLHF	TRBV4-1	TRBJ1-6	NA
CASSPPQRTYEQYF	TRBV18	TRBJ2-7	NA
CASRDNLNTEAFF	TRBV6-5	TRBJ1-1	NA
CASSGQAGLGGYTF	TRBV9	TRBJ1-2	NA
CASTRQGNDGYTF	TRBV6-1	TRBJ1-2	TRBD1
CASSPRGLGGTEAFF	TRBV6-4	TRBJ1-1	NA
CAWSVSGQGNTIYF	TRBV30	TRBJ1-3	NA
CASSPWREVTEAFF	TRBV6-5	TRBJ1-1	NA
CASSPTSSSSYEQYF	TRBV6-5	TRBJ2-7	NA
CASSPGTSGGNEQFF	TRBV6-5	TRBJ2-1	TRBD2
CASSASPGIYEQYF	TRBV25-1	TRBJ2-7	NA
CASTTHGDSANYGYTF	TRBV19	TRBJ1-2	TRBD1
CASSREGASYNEQFF	TRBV2	TRBJ2-1	NA